Listed here are 6 T cell receptor beta chains from one sample, sequenced in a study of blood T cell repertoires in COVID-19. TCRdb's copy holds only in-frame clones and misses some; the assay was immunoSEQ multiplex PCR. Here the sample spans tens of thousands of clones, 80% to 90% being singletons. The sequenced sample was peripheral blood. The source of these receptors is a human donor in a cohort sampled during active COVID-19.

V and J are TRBV6-4 and TRBJ2-3, with D perhaps TRBD1 (7 bases). The V gene lost 3 bases and the J gene lost 6 bases, with 13 bases spanning the gap. CDR3 length: 14 residues. Germline assignment: CDR1 MRHNA and CDR2 SNTAGT. This chain's CDR3 is CASSEQGGLDTQYF. The DNA for the CDR3 is TGTGCCAGCAGTGAGCAGGGGGGTCTGGATACGCAGTATTTT.

The chain uses TRBV12-3 or TRBV12-4 and TRBJ2-1; a weak D match, TRBD2 (5 bases). CDR3 length equals 11 residues. Trimming shortened V by 6 bases and J by 10 bases, and 10 bases separated the two germline ends. CDR3 protein: CASRTGKEQFF. The CDR3 bases are TGTGCCAGCAGGACCGGGAAAGAGCAGTTCTTC.

The V and J genes are TRBV2 and TRBJ1-5; D might be TRBD1 (5 bases). This CDR3 is 13 amino acids long. V was clipped by 8 bases and J by 0 bases, with 8 bases between them. The germline V gene has CDR1 SNHLY and CDR2 FYNNEI. CDR3 sequence reads: CASGGGSNQPQHF. The CDR3 coding sequence is TGTGCCAGCGGGGGGGGTAGCAATCAGCCCCAGCATTTT.

The chain employs TRBV15 and TRBJ1-2; D is unresolved. Germline V gene sequence: CDR1 LNHNV, CDR2 YYDKDF (reference sequence). V shed 0 bases and J shed 1 base, with 6 bases lying between them. CDR3 size: 14 residues. CDR3 in amino acids: CATSRDYSNYGYTF. The CDR3 region has the DNA TGTGCCACCAGCAGAGATTACAGTAACTATGGCTACACCTTC.

The V call is TRBV5-1, the J call TRBJ2-7; D might be TRBD1 (6 bases). This CDR3 contains 15 residues. Trimming took 4 bases from V and 0 from J, leaving 14 bases between them. Germline loops: CDR1 SGHRS, CDR2 YFSETQ. CDR3 sequence reads: CASSPLRDTSYEQYF. The DNA for the CDR3 is TGCGCCAGCAGCCCCCTCCGGGACACCTCCTACGAGCAGTACTTC.

The chain employs TRBV19 and TRBJ1-2; TRBD1 matches 8 bases. The ends lost 4 bases at V and 4 bases at J; junction bases unmatched: 8. The germline V gene encodes CDR1 LNHDA and CDR2 SQIVND (reference sequence). This CDR3 spans 15 amino acids. The CDR3 DNA sequence: TGTGCCAGTAGTACCTTGGACAGGGCGATCTATGGCTACACCTTC. Protein sequence: CASSTLDRAIYGYTF.